This T cell receptor beta chain was sequenced in a study of T cells in Graves' hyperthyroidism and ophthalmopathy. The CDR3 contains 17 residues. Germline CDR1 DFQATT, CDR2 SNEGSKA (reference sequence). V was clipped by 6 bases and J by 4 bases; unmatched bases: 17. This clonotype was seen ten or more times. RNA transcripts provided the source from which TCR beta CDR3 regions were amplified. Using the HTBI primer set, a first-round RT-PCR was run on the TCR CDR3. One entry per CDR3 protein results from TCRdb running MiXCR on the multiplex PCR reads. The top ten clones hold about 11% of a sample with some 500,000 distinct CDR3 sequences, less than 25% of them seen once.

The sample was blood. The gene calls are TRBV20-1 and TRBJ1-5, with 8 bases matching TRBD1. The clonotype comes from a woman in her 30s with Graves' ophthalmopathy. DNA for the CDR3: TGCAGTGCCCTAACCCCCACCGGGACAGGTCAAAATCAGCCCCAGCATTTT. It is translated as CSALTPTGTGQNQPQHF.